A single sample gave rise to the 22 T cell receptor beta chains below, sequenced in a study of cytomegalovirus exposure and HLA in healthy donors. Here immunoSEQ multiplex PCR was the method, and the copy in TCRdb shows in-frame clones only, minus some. The sample carries 200,000 to 300,000 clones, about 87% recorded once. The sample taken for sequencing was PBMCs. All receptors derive from a man between 18 and 29 years old in good health and CMV-seronegative.

V usage is TRBV15 and J usage is TRBJ2-6; 7 bases line up with TRBD2. The CDR3 loop spans 16 amino acids. Unmatched junction bases numbered 3, after V lost 2 bases and J lost 2 bases. Germline loops: CDR1 LNHNV, CDR2 YYDKDF (reference sequence). In DNA form, the CDR3 reads TGTGCCACCAGCAGACGAGGACTAGCTGGGGCCAACGTCCTGACTTTC. The encoded protein is CATSRRGLAGANVLTF.

This rearrangement joins TRBV27 to TRBJ2-1; possible D gene TRBD1, 6 bases. The CDR3 has 16 residues. V lost 5 bases and J 7 bases, leaving 21 bases between the germline ends. Germline V lookup: CDR1 MNHEY, CDR2 SMNVEV (reference sequence). Written as DNA, the CDR3 is TGTGCCAGCAGTATCGGGACATTCGAGGGATGGAATGAGCAGTTCTTC. This sequence encodes CASSIGTFEGWNEQFF.

This chain connects TRBV19 to TRBJ1-2; D remains unclear. Germline CDR1 LNHDA, CDR2 SQIVND (reference sequence). The V gene lost 5 bases and the J gene lost 5 bases, with 15 bases spanning the gap. This CDR3 comprises 14 residues. The CDR3 DNA reads as TGTGCCAGTAGTGGGCAGGCGCCTGTTTATGGCTACACCTTC. It specifies CASSGQAPVYGYTF.

The chain uses TRBV5-6 and TRBJ1-1, with 8 positions matching TRBD1. This CDR3 is 16 amino acids long. The J segment lost 6 bases and the V segment lost 4 bases, leaving 14 bases of the junction unmatched. The germline CDR1 and CDR2 sequences are SGHDT and YYEEEE. The CDR3 sequence: CASSQGQGAFYSEAFF. CDR3 DNA sequence: TGTGCCAGCAGCCAGGGGCAGGGGGCTTTTTACTCTGAAGCTTTCTTT.

This rearrangement joins TRBV5-6 to TRBJ2-2; the match to TRBD1 covers 8 bases. CDR3 length: 15 residues. Germline assignment: CDR1 SGHDT and CDR2 YYEEEE. Germline trimming cut 4 bases from V and 2 bases from J; bases unmatched to any gene: 4. This chain's CDR3 is CASSLGQVNTGELFF. As DNA, the CDR3 is TGTGCCAGCAGCCTGGGACAGGTCAACACCGGGGAGCTGTTTTTT.

The V and J genes are TRBV5-1 and TRBJ2-5; 8 nucleotides align to TRBD2. The ends lost 2 bases at V and 4 bases at J; junction bases unmatched: 10. Germline V gene sequence: CDR1 SGHRS, CDR2 YFSETQ. There are 16 residues in the CDR3. This CDR3 reads CASSFRDPGGGETQYF. For the CDR3, the DNA is TGCGCCAGCAGCTTCCGGGACCCCGGGGGGGGAGAGACCCAGTACTTC.

The chain employs TRBV6-5 and TRBJ1-2, with a tentative D call TRBD1 (5 bases). Trimming stripped 10 bases from V and 14 bases from J, with 17 bases between. This CDR3 is built from 10 residues. Germline V gene data show CDR1 as MNHEY and CDR2 as SVGAGI. The CDR3, as DNA: TGTGCCACACCCCACAGGCCCGGGACCTTC. It yields the protein CATPHRPGTF.

This sequence joins TRBV4-1 and TRBJ2-7; 10 bases match TRBD2. The CDR3 has 17 amino acids. CDR1 and CDR2 (germline): MGHRA, YSYEKL. The junction had 11 bases not matched to a gene; V was cut back by 1 base and J by 5 bases. The CDR3 DNA is TGCGCCAGCAGCCAAGTATTCCCTAGCGGGAGTGGGCACGAGCAGTACTTC. This sequence encodes CASSQVFPSGSGHEQYF.

The table lists this clone with a few counts. The J gene is TRBJ1-2, the V gene TRBV6-5, with 8 bases that match TRBD1. CDR1 and CDR2 (germline): MNHEY, SVGAGI. There are 13 residues in the CDR3. V was clipped by 2 bases and J by 7 bases; unmatched bases: 3. CDR3 in amino acids: CASSYAQGGGYTF. Here the CDR3 DNA reads TGTGCCAGCAGTTACGCACAGGGGGGTGGCTACACCTTC.

This clone was recorded only once. Other DNA variants within this sample encode the same CDR3. The V gene is TRBV6-5, the J gene TRBJ1-1; 8 bases align to TRBD1. Germline V gene sequence: CDR1 MNHEY, CDR2 SVGAGI. V shed 5 bases, J shed 0 bases, and the junction held 2 bases outside the gene matches. The CDR3 is 14 amino acids. This CDR3 is CASSLDRVNTEAFF. In nucleotides, the CDR3 is TGTGCCAGCAGTCTGGACAGGGTGAACACTGAAGCTTTCTTT.

The V and J genes are TRBV5-4 and TRBJ1-3; a possible D gene is TRBD1 (6 bases). CDR1 and CDR2 (germline): SGHNT, YYREEE (reference sequence). Trimming stripped 7 bases from V and 4 bases from J, with 9 bases between. The CDR3 has 12 amino acids. The CDR3, as DNA: TGTGCCAGCGGGCAGGGGGGAAACACCATATATTTT. Protein: CASGQGGNTIYF.

The V gene is TRBV7-3, the J gene TRBJ2-7; D remains unclear. The CDR3 contains 11 residues. Trimming took off 2 bases at V and 5 bases at J, with 4 bases between the two ends. Germline V gene sequence: CDR1 SGHTA, CDR2 FQGTGA. This CDR3 is CASSLGDEQYF. CDR3 nucleotides: TGTGCCAGCAGCTTAGGAGACGAGCAGTACTTC.

The V call is TRBV20-1, the J call TRBJ1-1; possible D gene TRBD1, 5 bases. The CDR3 is 11 amino acids. V was shortened by 3 bases and J by 9 bases, with 11 bases between the two germline ends. Germline CDR1 reads DFQATT; CDR2 reads SNEGSKA (reference sequence). CDR3 region: CSASLQGQAFF. CDR3 bases: TGCAGTGCTAGTCTGCAGGGCCAAGCTTTCTTT.

V is TRBV7-3 and J is TRBJ2-1; maybe TRBD2 (5 bases). This CDR3 spans 14 amino acids. CDR1 SGHTA and CDR2 FQGTGA come from the germline V gene. V lost 5 bases to trimming and J lost 2 bases, with 10 bases between them. CDR3 protein: CASSLSGPYNEQFF. DNA for the CDR3: TGTGCCAGCAGCCTCAGCGGACCCTACAATGAGCAGTTCTTC. The complete variable domain, with remaining parts taken from reference TRBV7-3 and TRBJ2-1, reads GAGVSQTPSNKVTEKGKYVELRCDPISGHTALYWYRQSLGQGPEFLIYFQGTGAADDSGLPNDRFFAVRPEGSVSTLKIQRTERGDSAVYLCASSLSGPYNEQFFGPGTRLTVL.

The V call is TRBV5-6, the J call TRBJ1-2; possible D gene TRBD1, 5 bases. The V end was cut by 6 bases, the J end by 4 bases, with 16 bases between. Germline V gene data show CDR1 as SGHDT and CDR2 as YYEEEE. This CDR3 contains 14 residues. CDR3 nucleotides: TGTGCCAGCACCCTGTCGACAGTCTCCTATGGCTACACCTTC. Amino acid sequence: CASTLSTVSYGYTF.

The rearrangement links TRBV7-2 to TRBJ2-7; 8 nucleotides agree with TRBD1. Looked up from germline, CDR1 is SGHTA and CDR2 is FQGNSA. Trimming removed 3 bases from V and 2 bases from J; junction bases left unmatched: 6. This CDR3 is built from 15 residues. Here the CDR3 DNA reads TGTGCCAGCAGCTTCGACAGGGGTGGGGCCTACGAGCAGTACTTC. Residues: CASSFDRGGAYEQYF. Full variable domain (outside the CDR3, taken from reference TRBV7-2 and TRBJ2-7): GAGVSQSPSNKVTEKGKDVELRCDPISGHTALYWYRQSLGQGLEFLIYFQGNSAPDKSGLPSDRFSAERTGGSVSTLTIQRTQQEDSAVYLCASSFDRGGAYEQYFGPGTRLTVT.

The rearrangement links TRBV19 to TRBJ2-2; no clear D gene. CDR3 length: 16 residues. Trimming took 3 bases from V and 3 from J, leaving 14 bases between them. CDR1 is LNHDA and CDR2 is SQIVND in the germline V gene (reference sequence). The CDR3 DNA reads as TGTGCCAGTAGTATCCCACGGGTTAAGGACACCGGGGAGCTGTTTTTT. It specifies CASSIPRVKDTGELFF. Full variable domain (outside the CDR3, taken from reference TRBV19 and TRBJ2-2): DGGITQSPKYLFRKEGQNVTLSCEQNLNHDAMYWYRQDPGQGLRLIYYSQIVNDFQKGDIAEGYSVSREKKESFPLTVTSAQKNPTAFYLCASSIPRVKDTGELFFGEGSRLTVL.

The chain combines TRBV7-9 with TRBJ2-4; 7 nucleotides agree with TRBD1. The CDR3 has 15 amino acids. From germline, CDR1 is SEHNR and CDR2 FQNEAQ (reference sequence). J gave up 4 bases and V 1 base, and 4 bases lay outside the gene matches. The CDR3 DNA is TGTGCCAGCAGCTTAGAGGGGACAGAGAAAAACATTCAGTACTTC. It specifies CASSLEGTEKNIQYF.

This chain links TRBV6-5 with TRBJ2-1; 8 nucleotides align to TRBD1. The CDR3 is 14 residues long. The trim removed 5 bases at V and 4 bases at J, leaving 4 bases unmatched. Per the germline V gene, CDR1 is MNHEY and CDR2 is SVGAGI. The CDR3 nucleotides read TGTGCCAGCAGTGGGACAGGTGAATACAATGAGCAGTTCTTC. It is translated as CASSGTGEYNEQFF.

The chain combines TRBV7-2 with TRBJ2-7, with D tentatively TRBD2 (7 bases). Germline V gene data show CDR1 as SGHTA and CDR2 as FQGNSA. The CDR3 covers 16 residues. Trimming removed 1 base at V and 0 bases at J, with 13 bases between. CDR3 bases: TGTGCCAGCAGCTTAGTGGGAGGGGGTCCCTCCTACGAGCAGTACTTC. Translation: CASSLVGGGPSYEQYF. Full variable domain (rest looked up from reference TRBV7-2 and TRBJ2-7): GAGVSQSPSNKVTEKGKDVELRCDPISGHTALYWYRQSLGQGLEFLIYFQGNSAPDKSGLPSDRFSAERTGGSVSTLTIQRTQQEDSAVYLCASSLVGGGPSYEQYFGPGTRLTVT.

This chain connects TRBV29-1 to TRBJ1-2; 9 nucleotides agree with TRBD1. Germline V gene data show CDR1 as SQVTM and CDR2 as ANQGSEA. CDR3 length: 14 residues. With V trimmed by 1 base and J by 3 bases, 3 bases remained unmatched. DNA of the CDR3: TGCAGCGTTGAAGGGACAGGGGACGACTATGGCTACACCTTC. Translated: CSVEGTGDDYGYTF. The full variable domain, with the rest looked up from reference TRBV29-1 and TRBJ1-2, is SAVISQKPSRDICQRGTSLTIQCQVDSQVTMMFWYRQQPGQSLTLIATANQGSEATYESGFVIDKFPISRPNLTFSTLTVSNMSPEDSSIYLCSVEGTGDDYGYTFGSGTRLTVV.

This clone was observed once. CDR3 region: CASSPRAYGYTF. CDR3 in DNA: TGTGCCAGCAGTCCCAGGGCCTATGGCTACACCTTC. V usage is TRBV28 and J usage is TRBJ1-2; tentative D call: TRBD1 (5 bases). The CDR3 loop spans 12 amino acids. Germline CDR1 reads MDHEN; CDR2 reads SYDVKM. Trimming removed 5 bases at V and 4 bases at J, with 8 bases between.